A single TCR beta chain is shown here with its context. The antigen is undetermined. The data belong to a study of shared clonotypes between healthy human individuals. Sequenced by immunoSEQ multiplex PCR; TCRdb stores in-frame clones only, minus some. The data hold approximately 640,000 clones, with about three quarters observed a single time. The germline gives CDR1 SEHNR, CDR2 FQNEAQ (reference sequence). This CDR3 region has 12 residues. V was pared by 4 bases and J by 5 bases, with 6 bases between. Study-level results: Across a few donors, naive CD4 shared 5% to 5.5%, naive CD8 3.5% to 4%, memory CD4 roughly 2.1%, memory CD8 about 0.38%. Apart from blood, nothing was sampled; tissue repertoires likely differ.

V is TRBV7-9 and J is TRBJ2-1; D uncertain. The origin of this receptor is a woman aged 25-40 years in good health. Material for sequencing was memory CD4+ T cells sorted from blood. Sample subset: CD45RA-negative fraction. CDR3 residues: CASSSTDNEQFF. The DNA of the CDR3 is TGTGCCAGCAGCTCGACTGACAATGAGCAGTTCTTC.